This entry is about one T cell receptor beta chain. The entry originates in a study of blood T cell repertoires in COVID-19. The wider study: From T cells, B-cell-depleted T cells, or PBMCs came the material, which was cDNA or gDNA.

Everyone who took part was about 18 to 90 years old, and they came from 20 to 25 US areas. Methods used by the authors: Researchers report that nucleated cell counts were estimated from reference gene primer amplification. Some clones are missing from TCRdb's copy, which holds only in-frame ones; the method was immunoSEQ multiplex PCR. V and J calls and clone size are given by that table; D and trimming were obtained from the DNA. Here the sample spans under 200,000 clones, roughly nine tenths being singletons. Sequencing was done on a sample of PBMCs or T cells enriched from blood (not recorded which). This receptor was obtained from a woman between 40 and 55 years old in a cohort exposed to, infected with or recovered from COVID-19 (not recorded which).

CDR3 sequence: CASSSTGLAGGPYEQYF. The CDR3 region has the DNA TGTGCCAGCAGCTCAACGGGACTAGCGGGAGGGCCTTACGAGCAGTACTTC. V and J are TRBV7-9 and TRBJ2-7; the match to TRBD2 covers 16 bases. The CDR3 sequence is 17 residues long. CDR1 and CDR2 from the germline V gene are SEHNR and FQNEAQ (reference sequence). The V and J ends lost 4 bases and 4 bases, in that order; junction bases with no gene match: 7.